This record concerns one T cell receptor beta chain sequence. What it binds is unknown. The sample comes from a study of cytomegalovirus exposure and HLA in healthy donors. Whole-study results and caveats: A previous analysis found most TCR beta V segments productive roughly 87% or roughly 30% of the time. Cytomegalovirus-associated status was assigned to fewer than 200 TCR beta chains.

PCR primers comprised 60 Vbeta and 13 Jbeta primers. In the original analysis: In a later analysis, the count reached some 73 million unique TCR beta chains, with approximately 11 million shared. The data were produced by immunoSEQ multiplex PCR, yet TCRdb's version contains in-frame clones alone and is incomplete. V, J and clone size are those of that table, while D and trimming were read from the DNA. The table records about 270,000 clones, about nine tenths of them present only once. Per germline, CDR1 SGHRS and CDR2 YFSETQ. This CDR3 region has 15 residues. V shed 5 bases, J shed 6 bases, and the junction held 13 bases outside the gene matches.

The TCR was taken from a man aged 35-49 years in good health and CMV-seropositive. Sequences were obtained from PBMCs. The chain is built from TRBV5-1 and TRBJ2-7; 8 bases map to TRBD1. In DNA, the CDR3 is TGCGCCAGCAGGCCCGGCCAGGGACAGGATTCCGAGCAGTACTTC. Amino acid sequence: CASRPGQGQDSEQYF.